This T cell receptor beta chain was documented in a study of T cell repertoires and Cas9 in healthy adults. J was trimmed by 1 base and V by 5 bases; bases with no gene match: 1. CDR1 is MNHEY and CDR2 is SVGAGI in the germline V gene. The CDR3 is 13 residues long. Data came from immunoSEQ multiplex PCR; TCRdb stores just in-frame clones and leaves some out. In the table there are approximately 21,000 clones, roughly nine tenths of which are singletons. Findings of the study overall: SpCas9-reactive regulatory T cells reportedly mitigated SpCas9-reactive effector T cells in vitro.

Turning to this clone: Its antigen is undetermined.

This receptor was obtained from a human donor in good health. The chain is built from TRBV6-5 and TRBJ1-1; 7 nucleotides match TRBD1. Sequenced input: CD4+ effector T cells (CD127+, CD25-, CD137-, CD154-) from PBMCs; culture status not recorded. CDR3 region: CASSGQENTEAFF. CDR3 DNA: TGTGCCAGCAGTGGACAGGAGAACACTGAAGCTTTCTTT.